This T cell receptor (beta chain) was profiled in a study of blood T cell repertoires in COVID-19. The overall study: T cells, B-cell-depleted T cells, or PBMCs provided the cDNA or gDNA that served as material.

Recruitment covered about two dozen US areas and drew participants whose ages spanned roughly 18 to 89 years. Self-reported history from a screening survey and questionnaire set each donor's cohort. Two negative PCRs, clearance, or symptom resolution characterized the recovered Cohort 3 donors. Profiled with immunoSEQ multiplex PCR; TCRdb holds only in-frame clones, not every one. This table has roughly 180,000 clones, about four fifths appearing once. Germline loops: CDR1 SNHLY, CDR2 FYNNEI. This CDR3 has 14 residues. The V end was cut by 5 bases, the J end by 4 bases, with 14 bases between. This TCR was recovered from a man in his sixties who had recovered from COVID-19. The chain carries TRBV2 and TRBJ1-1, with D possibly being TRBD1 (5 bases). The sequencing input was PBMCs or T cells enriched from blood (not recorded which). CDR3 sequence (DNA): TGTGCCAGCAGTTCCAGGGTCGATAGCACTGAAGCTTTCTTT. Residues: CASSSRVDSTEAFF.